Below, 29 T cell receptor beta chains from the same sample are listed, as sequenced in a study of T cell changes during pregnancy in multiple sclerosis. Profiled with immunoSEQ multiplex PCR; TCRdb holds only in-frame clones, not every one. This sample carries around 110,000 clones, around 92% of them seen once, and the ten largest clones take about 0.78%. The specimen was peripheral blood, collected in the third trimester of pregnancy. Receptors originate from a female donor in good health, enrolled as a control in a pregnancy study.

The V gene is TRBV19, the J gene TRBJ1-5, with TRBD1 identical over 7 bases. V was pared by 7 bases and J by 4 bases, with 7 bases of the junction left unmatched. CDR3 length: 14 amino acids. The germline V gene has CDR1 LNHDA and CDR2 SQIVND (reference sequence). The CDR3, as DNA: TGTGCCAGTATCTCTAGGGGGCGGAATCAGCCCCAGCATTTT. This gives the protein CASISRGRNQPQHF.

The rearrangement uses TRBV19 and TRBJ2-1; D unclear. CDR1 and CDR2 (germline): LNHDA, SQIVND (reference sequence). CDR3 size: 14 residues. V was clipped by 0 bases and J by 5 bases, with 8 bases between them. The CDR3: CASSIDLEDNEQFF. The CDR3 nucleotides read TGTGCCAGTAGTATAGATCTTGAGGACAATGAGCAGTTCTTC.

The chain combines TRBV11-1 with TRBJ1-1; no definite D call. Germline CDR1 and CDR2: SGHAT and FQDESV (reference sequence). V was pared by 5 bases and J by 8 bases, with 12 bases between. The CDR3 covers 12 residues. In DNA, the CDR3 is TGTGCCAGCAGCCCCCACGGTACGGAAGCTTTCTTT. Translating it yields CASSPHGTEAFF.

This chain links TRBV4-1 with TRBJ1-2; 7 bases align to TRBD1. V shed 0 bases and J 5 bases; nucleotides not matched to a gene: 15. Germline values: CDR1 MGHRA, CDR2 YSYEKL. The CDR3 covers 18 residues. The CDR3 DNA follows: TGCGCCAGCAGCCAAGACTCTGCGACAGGGACCTTTTTGTATGGCTACACCTTC. Its translation is CASSQDSATGTFLYGYTF.

The chain joins TRBV5-4 to TRBJ2-7; 8 nucleotides line up with TRBD1. Trimming cost V 0 bases and J 13 bases; bases outside gene matches: 6. The CDR3 loop spans 12 amino acids. Germline loops: CDR1 SGHNT, CDR2 YYREEE (reference sequence). The CDR3: CASSLDRGYLYF. DNA of the CDR3: TGTGCCAGCAGCTTGGACAGGGGGTATCTCTACTTC.

The chain links TRBV10-3 to TRBJ1-2; no clear D. The length of the CDR3 is 15 residues. Germline assignment: CDR1 ENHRY and CDR2 SYGVKD. V was shortened by 4 bases and J by 2 bases, with 14 bases between the two germline ends. The CDR3, as DNA: TGTGCCATCAGTGCCCGAGTGGAGGGAAACTATGGCTACACCTTC. This codes for CAISARVEGNYGYTF.

The V gene is TRBV7-2, the J gene TRBJ2-1, with TRBD2 identical over 16 bases. The CDR3 consists of 18 residues. Per germline, CDR1 SGHTA and CDR2 FQGNSA. The V gene end was trimmed by 4 bases and the J gene end by 2 bases; junction bases not matched to a gene: 5. CDR3 bases: TGTGCCAGCAGCTCCCCCGGGACTAGCGGGGGGGCCTACAATGAGCAGTTCTTC. This sequence encodes CASSSPGTSGGAYNEQFF.

The genes are TRBV11-2 and TRBJ2-7; 7 bases agree with TRBD2. The CDR3 consists of 14 residues. CDR1 and CDR2 (germline): SGHAT, FQNNGV. With 3 bases clipped from V and 1 base from J, the junction kept 3 bases outside the gene matches. The CDR3 loop reads CASSFQRDSYEQYF. The CDR3 region has the DNA TGTGCCAGCAGCTTCCAGCGGGATTCCTACGAGCAGTACTTC.

This sequence joins TRBV7-2 and TRBJ2-2; 9 bases line up with TRBD1. The germline V gene encodes CDR1 SGHTA and CDR2 FQGNSA. This CDR3 has 16 amino acids. The V segment lost 5 bases and the J segment 2 bases; nucleotides outside the gene matches: 6. The DNA for the CDR3 is TGTGCCAGCAGCCCTACAGGGGGCGCAAACACCGGGGAGCTGTTTTTT. Translated, it gives CASSPTGGANTGELFF.

The chain combines TRBV9 with TRBJ2-3; the D gene is possibly TRBD2 (6 bases). CDR1 SGDLS and CDR2 YYNGEE come from the germline V gene. This CDR3 has 15 residues. Trimming removed 2 bases from V and 0 bases from J, with 10 bases in between. This chain's CDR3 is CASSVGGSSTDTQYF. The DNA of the CDR3 is TGTGCCAGCAGCGTCGGAGGGTCCAGCACAGATACGCAGTATTTT.

The V call is TRBV6-5, the J call TRBJ2-2; TRBD2 is a possible D gene (5 bases). The germline V and J ends were trimmed by 3 bases and 0 bases, with 8 bases remaining between them. Germline V gives CDR1 MNHEY, CDR2 SVGAGI. The CDR3 extends over 15 amino acids. CDR3 bases: TGTGCCAGCAGTTATTCGGGAACGAACACCGGGGAGCTGTTTTTT. This gives the protein CASSYSGTNTGELFF.

The chain uses TRBV19 and TRBJ2-1; TRBD2 agrees at 8 bases. With 0 bases clipped from V and 3 bases from J, the junction kept 4 bases outside the gene matches. Germline V CDR1 and CDR2: LNHDA, SQIVND (reference sequence). There are 16 residues in the CDR3. This CDR3 is CASSIDKRGNYNEQFF. Here the CDR3 DNA reads TGTGCCAGTAGTATAGACAAGCGGGGGAACTACAATGAGCAGTTCTTC. Filled out from reference TRBV19 and TRBJ2-1, the complete variable domain reads DGGITQSPKYLFRKEGQNVTLSCEQNLNHDAMYWYRQDPGQGLRLIYYSQIVNDFQKGDIAEGYSVSREKKESFPLTVTSAQKNPTAFYLCASSIDKRGNYNEQFFGPGTRLTVL.

This sequence joins TRBV4-2 and TRBJ2-7, with 9 bases matching TRBD1. This CDR3 has 15 residues. Per germline, CDR1 LGHNA and CDR2 YNFKEQ. V was pared by 0 bases and J by 5 bases, with 5 bases of the junction left unmatched. Here the CDR3 reads CASSQDFGTGNEQYF. DNA for the CDR3: TGTGCCAGCAGCCAAGATTTCGGGACAGGGAACGAGCAGTACTTC.

This chain joins TRBV11-3 and TRBJ2-1, with D tentatively TRBD2 (5 bases). The V and J ends lost 3 bases and 6 bases respectively, with 12 bases between them. The CDR3 spans 14 residues. The germline gives CDR1 SGHNT, CDR2 YENEEA. The CDR3 DNA follows: TGTGCCAGCAGCTTGGGGAGCGACCCCAATGAGCAGTTCTTC. Translated, it gives CASSLGSDPNEQFF.

The chain couples TRBV15 to TRBJ2-5, with 8 bases identical to TRBD1. J gave up 5 bases and V 1 base, and 12 bases lay outside the gene matches. Germline lookup yields CDR1 LNHNV and CDR2 YYDKDF (reference sequence). CDR3 length: 17 residues. This chain's CDR3 is CATSRGQGILRSETQYF. CDR3 DNA sequence: TGTGCCACCAGCAGAGGACAGGGGATTTTGCGGTCGGAGACCCAGTACTTC.

The chain couples TRBV7-8 to TRBJ1-2, with 8 bases lining up with TRBD1. In germline, CDR1 is SGHVS, CDR2 FQNEAQ. V lost 3 bases and J lost 4; bases outside the gene matches: 7. The CDR3 runs to 15 residues. The CDR3 DNA reads TGTGCCAGCAGCTTCGGGACAGGTCCCTTCTATGGCTACACCTTC. Protein product: CASSFGTGPFYGYTF.

This clone showed up just a few times. This chain links TRBV7-9 with TRBJ1-1; no reliable D call. The germline V and J ends were trimmed by 2 bases and 3 bases, with 7 bases remaining between them. The CDR3 length is 13 residues. CDR1 and CDR2 (germline): SEHNR, FQNEAQ (reference sequence). CDR3 bases: TGTGCCAGCAGCTTATCCCTTCACACTGAAGCTTTCTTT. Encoded protein: CASSLSLHTEAFF.

The V gene is TRBV15, the J gene TRBJ2-3; TRBD2 matches 12 bases. The germline CDR1 and CDR2 sequences are LNHNV and YYDKDF (reference sequence). This CDR3 is 16 amino acids long. After removal of 5 bases from V and 6 bases from J, the junction contained 9 bases not matched to a gene. The DNA of the CDR3 is TGTGCCACCAGCGCCCGACTAGCGGGGGCCCTGGATACGCAGTATTTT. Its protein product is CATSARLAGALDTQYF.

The chain is built from TRBV30 and TRBJ1-1; 8 nucleotides line up with TRBD1. In germline, CDR1 is GTSNPN, CDR2 SVGIG (reference sequence). The CDR3 is 14 residues long. The V gene end was trimmed by 3 bases and the J gene end by 2 bases; junction bases not matched to a gene: 5. CDR3 in DNA: TGTGCCTGGAGACAGGGGGTCGGAAACACTGAAGCTTTCTTT. Translation gives CAWRQGVGNTEAFF.

The rearrangement joins TRBV5-1 to TRBJ2-2; the match to TRBD2 covers 8 bases. V shed 4 bases, J shed 7 bases, and the junction held 6 bases outside the gene matches. This CDR3 has 14 amino acids. Germline loops: CDR1 SGHRS, CDR2 YFSETQ. DNA for the CDR3: TGCGCCAGCAGCCTAGGACTAGCCATCGGGGAGCTGTTTTTT. This gives the protein CASSLGLAIGELFF.

This clone was picked up a small number of times. The rearrangement joins TRBV6-1 to TRBJ1-1; D perhaps matches TRBD1 (5 bases). Trimming removed 4 bases from V and 2 bases from J, with 8 bases in between. The CDR3 contains 13 residues. Germline values: CDR1 MNHNS, CDR2 SASEGT. CDR3 sequence reads: CASSVGVNTEAFF. CDR3 sequence (DNA): TGTGCCAGCAGTGTAGGGGTTAACACTGAAGCTTTCTTT.

Regarding this clone: Sequence at one end of the junction differs from germline and may be a read error. J is TRBJ1-1 and V is TRBV19; D perhaps matches TRBD1 (5 bases). The germline CDR1 and CDR2 sequences are LNHDA and SQIVND (reference sequence). The CDR3 sequence is 13 residues long. CDR3 sequence: CASSTGLNTEAFF. Written as DNA, the CDR3 is TGTGCCAGCAGTACAGGCTTGAACACTGAAGCTTTCTTT.

V usage is TRBV10-3 and J usage is TRBJ2-2, with 7 bases that match TRBD2. The V segment lost 0 bases and the J segment 5 bases; nucleotides outside the gene matches: 9. The CDR3 sequence is 17 residues long. The V gene's germline CDR1 is ENHRY and CDR2 SYGVKD. CDR3 protein: CAISESKGLVGTGELFF. The DNA of the CDR3 is TGTGCCATCAGTGAGTCGAAAGGACTAGTTGGGACCGGGGAGCTGTTTTTT.

This chain links TRBV7-6 with TRBJ1-2; possibly TRBD1 for D (5 bases). Germline V lookup: CDR1 SGHVS, CDR2 FNYEAQ. The CDR3 has 16 residues. V was pared by 1 base and J by 5 bases, with 17 bases between. The CDR3 nucleotides are TGTGCCAGCAGCTTAGAGCCGACAGATAACTCGTATGGCTACACCTTC. It encodes CASSLEPTDNSYGYTF.

As DNA, the CDR3 is TGTGCCAGCACGACAGGGGGCGACTACAATGAGCAGTTCTTC. Amino acids: CASTTGGDYNEQFF. This chain joins TRBV7-8 and TRBJ2-1, with 10 positions matching TRBD1. J gave up 3 bases and V 7 bases, and 3 bases lay outside the gene matches. CDR1 and CDR2 (germline): SGHVS, FQNEAQ. The CDR3 is 14 amino acids.

The gene calls are TRBV11-3 and TRBJ1-6, with 9 bases matching TRBD1. The germline gives CDR1 SGHNT, CDR2 YENEEA. This CDR3 is 16 amino acids long. V lost 4 bases and J lost 9; bases outside the gene matches: 10. Here the CDR3 DNA reads TGTGCCAGCAGCTCCTTATCCGGGACAGGGTTTTCACCCCTCCACTTT. Translating it yields CASSSLSGTGFSPLHF.

This chain links TRBV7-9 with TRBJ1-4; D call uncertain. The CDR3 covers 16 residues. Germline CDR1 and CDR2: SEHNR and FQNEAQ (reference sequence). Trimming pared 4 bases from V and 3 bases from J, leaving 15 bases between. CDR3 residues: CASSSRFGSANEKLFF. CDR3 coding DNA: TGTGCCAGCAGCTCGCGGTTCGGGTCGGCTAATGAAAAACTGTTTTTT. The full variable domain, its missing parts supplied by reference TRBV7-9 and TRBJ1-4, is DTGVSQNPRHKITKRGQNVTFRCDPISEHNRLYWYRQTLGQGPEFLTYFQNEAQLEKSRLLSDRFSAERPKGSFSTLEIQRTEQGDSAMYLCASSSRFGSANEKLFFGSGTQLSVL.

This clone was detected once. The chain uses TRBV7-3 and TRBJ1-1; unclear D gene. The CDR3 runs to 13 residues. V was trimmed by 1 base and J by 3 bases, leaving 6 bases between them. Germline loops: CDR1 SGHTA, CDR2 FQGTGA. CDR3 sequence: CASSLSQDTEAFF. DNA for the CDR3: TGTGCCAGCAGCTTAAGCCAGGACACTGAAGCTTTCTTT.

Here the CDR3 DNA reads TGTGCCAGCAGCCAAGTGGTACGGGGAACTAACTATGGCTACACCTTC. It specifies CASSQVVRGTNYGYTF. This chain uses TRBV14 with TRBJ1-2; D is undetermined. V lost 1 base to trimming and J lost 0 bases, with 12 bases between them. CDR1 is SGHDN, CDR2 FVKESK, per germline. CDR3 length: 16 amino acids.